A single sample is the source of the 4 T cell receptor beta chains below, sequenced in a study of blood T cells in healthy people across ages. Through a sample-barcoded 5' primer and a J-beta primer mix, a second PCR was run for about 6 to 11 cycles. TCRdb itself ran the 5' RACE reads through MiXCR, one entry per CDR3 protein. This sample has 500,000 to 700,000 distinct CDR3 sequences, with roughly 31% found just once. The material sequenced was blood. Receptor source: a woman older than 75 in good health.

Only a few counts were recorded for this clonotype. Its ends do not fully match the called genes, so a read error is possible. The CDR3 coding sequence is TGTGCCGGCAGCCTCAGGGGTCGGAGCTCCTATAATTCACCCCTCCACTTT. As protein: CAGSLRGRSSYNSPLHF. The rearrangement uses TRBV7-2 and TRBJ1-6, with TRBD1 as a possible D gene (6 bases). The CDR3 is made up of 17 amino acids. In germline, CDR1 is SGHTA, CDR2 FQGNSA.

This clonotype was seen repeatedly, ten times or more. This chain links TRBV5-1 with TRBJ2-1; TRBD2 agrees at 10 bases. The CDR3 is 16 residues long. CDR1 and CDR2 from the germline V gene are SGHRS and YFSETQ. V was pared by 4 bases and J by 6 bases, with 10 bases of the junction left unmatched. The CDR3 DNA follows: TGCGCCAGCAGCCCCCAGGGAGCGGGGGGGCTCAATGAGCAGTTCTTC. Protein sequence: CASSPQGAGGLNEQFF. Based on the CDR3 plus reference TRBV5-1 and TRBJ2-1, the full variable domain is KAGVTQTPRYLIKTRGQQVTLSCSPISGHRSVSWYQQTPGQGLQFLFEYFSETQRNKGNFPGRFSGRQFSNSRSEMNVSTLELGDSALYLCASSPQGAGGLNEQFFGPGTRLTVL.

At least ten counts were recorded for this clonotype. The rearrangement links TRBV5-6 to TRBJ2-7; D uncertain. The CDR3 is made up of 15 amino acids. V was trimmed by 7 bases and J by 0 bases, leaving 17 bases between them. Germline loops: CDR1 SGHDT, CDR2 YYEEEE. CDR3: CASGPLGAVSYEQYF. In DNA, the CDR3 is TGTGCCAGCGGACCGCTAGGTGCCGTCTCCTACGAGCAGTACTTC.

This clonotype was seen many times. This chain links TRBV18 with TRBJ2-1; TRBD1 matches 10 bases. V was clipped by 0 bases and J by 5 bases; unmatched bases: 7. The germline CDR1 and CDR2 sequences are KGHSH and LQKENI. The CDR3 totals 17 residues. The CDR3 sequence: CASSPPVGTGVNNEQFF. The CDR3 DNA reads as TGTGCCAGCTCACCACCAGTAGGGACAGGGGTGAACAATGAGCAGTTCTTC.